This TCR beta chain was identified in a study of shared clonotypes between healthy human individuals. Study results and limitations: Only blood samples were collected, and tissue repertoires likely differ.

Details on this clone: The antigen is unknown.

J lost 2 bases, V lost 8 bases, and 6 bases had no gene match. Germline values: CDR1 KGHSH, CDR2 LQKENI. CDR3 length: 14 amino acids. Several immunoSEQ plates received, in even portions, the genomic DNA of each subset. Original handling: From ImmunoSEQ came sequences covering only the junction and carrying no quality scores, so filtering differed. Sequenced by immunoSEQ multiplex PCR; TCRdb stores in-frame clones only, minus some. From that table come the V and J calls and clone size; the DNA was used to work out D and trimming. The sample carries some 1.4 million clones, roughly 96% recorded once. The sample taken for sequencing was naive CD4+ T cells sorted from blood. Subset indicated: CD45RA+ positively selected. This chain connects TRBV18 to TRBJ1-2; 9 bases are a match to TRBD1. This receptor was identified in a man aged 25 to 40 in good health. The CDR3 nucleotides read TGTGCCAGCCGAATTGACAGGGGGAACTATGGCTACACCTTC. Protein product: CASRIDRGNYGYTF.